This T cell receptor beta chain stems from a study of identical twins. Overall study findings and caveats: In beta out-of-frame sequences, the excess sharing between twins was weaker.

A remark on this clonotype: What it recognizes is unknown.

Germline-derived CDR1 and CDR2 are SGHNT and YENEEA. Trimming removed 3 bases from V and 3 bases from J; junction bases left unmatched: 6. The CDR3 is 16 residues long. TCRdb re-derived calls from the 5' RACE reads in MiXCR, one entry per CDR3 protein. The profile shows over 550,000 distinct CDR3 sequences, about 7.6% of them singletons. The same sample was also studied in work on yellow fever vaccine responses in identical twins.

This sequence originates from a woman between 18 and 29 years old in good health. The sample taken for sequencing was PBMCs. The rearrangement links TRBV11-3 to TRBJ2-1; 9 nucleotides agree with TRBD2. CDR3: CASSFPSTSGYNEQFF. CDR3 coding DNA: TGTGCCAGCAGCTTTCCCTCGACTAGCGGCTACAATGAGCAGTTCTTC.